This TCR beta chain was sequenced in a study of beta chain features in type 1 diabetes. The authors reverse transcribed all of the isolated RNA, so sequencing captured expressed TCRB transcripts. Generated by immunoSEQ multiplex PCR, the TCRdb table keeps only in-frame clones and is missing some. The sample records approximately 340,000 clones, roughly 16% being singletons. A few counts support this clone. From germline, CDR1 is SGHDT and CDR2 YYEEEE. Trimming took 4 bases from V and 6 from J; bases not matched to a gene: 6. The CDR3 spans 15 residues. The J gene is TRBJ2-2, the V gene TRBV5-6; 10 bases agree with TRBD1. The sample taken for sequencing was naive CD4+ T cells from blood. This clonotype was sampled from a woman aged 18 to 35 in good health. The CDR3 protein is CASSPGTGVPGELFF. CDR3 in DNA: TGTGCCAGCAGCCCCGGGACAGGGGTCCCCGGGGAGCTGTTTTTT.